This T cell receptor beta chain was found in a study of spatial heterogeneity in lung cancer. Study overall: In raw reads, more than 9.5 appearances on average were recorded for each unique TCR and UMI combination. General study points: Resection blood, more than follow-up blood, showed ubiquitous expanded tumor TCRs.

On this clonotype: The antigen is undetermined.

The V and J ends lost 5 bases and 3 bases respectively, with 15 bases between them. The CDR3 consists of 15 residues. Germline V gene sequence: CDR1 MNHEY, CDR2 SVGEGT. Time point reported: sample taken at primary tumor resection. From tumor, nontumor lung or frozen PBMC, whole RNA was taken unsorted for sequencing. The cohort: 70 to 85 early-stage, untreated non-small cell lung cancer patients. TCRdb re-called the 5' RACE reads through MiXCR, storing one row per CDR3 protein. The profile shows about 92,000 distinct CDR3 sequences, approximately 12% of them singletons. The sequence was obtained from a male donor with early-stage non-small cell lung cancer. The specimen comprised PBMCs, sampled at surgery. The chain combines TRBV6-2 or TRBV6-3 with TRBJ2-3; the D call may be TRBD1 or TRBD2 (5 bases each). The CDR3 nucleotides are TGTGCCAGCAGTACGGGACGACCGTATACAGATACGCAGTATTTT. Protein: CASSTGRPYTDTQYF.